The 14 T cell receptor beta chains listed next were all sequenced from one sample in a study of cytomegalovirus exposure and HLA in healthy donors. With 60 Vbeta and 13 Jbeta primers, the PCR was carried out. TCRdb keeps only in-frame clones here, not all; method: immunoSEQ multiplex PCR. The sample shows approximately 150,000 clones, roughly four fifths of them seen only once. Input material: PBMCs. These receptors were obtained from a female donor in good health and CMV-seronegative.

This clone was seen a single time. The genes are TRBV29-1 and TRBJ2-5, with 11 bases fitting TRBD1. Matching the DNA end better, TRBJ2-7 makes the J call doubtful. CDR1 is SQVTM and CDR2 is ANQGSEA in the germline V gene. The CDR3 loop spans 14 amino acids. CDR3 coding DNA: TGCAGCGCCGCGGGGGGACAGGGGGCCTACGAGCAGTACTTC. It encodes CSAAGGQGAYEQYF.

The V call is TRBV2, the J call TRBJ2-1; TRBD1 matches at 9 bases. The CDR3 consists of 13 residues. V shed 8 bases and J 4 bases; nucleotides not matched to a gene: 3. Germline V gene lookup returns CDR1 SNHLY and CDR2 FYNNEI. The CDR3 spells CASSGTGYNEQFF. The CDR3 bases are TGTGCCAGCTCCGGGACAGGGTACAATGAGCAGTTCTTC.

This clone was picked up a small number of times. This chain connects TRBV4-2 to TRBJ1-4; 11 positions match TRBD1. Looked up from germline, CDR1 is LGHNA and CDR2 is YNFKEQ. V was pared by 3 bases and J by 3 bases, with 9 bases of the junction left unmatched. The CDR3 covers 18 residues. The CDR3 reads CASSQAGTGGSANEKLFF. CDR3 nucleotide sequence: TGTGCCAGCAGCCAGGCCGGGACAGGGGGATCGGCTAATGAAAAACTGTTTTTT.

The CDR3 spells CASSVAGQGMDGYTF. DNA of the CDR3: TGTGCCAGCAGCGTAGCTGGACAGGGCATGGATGGCTACACCTTC. The rearrangement joins TRBV9 to TRBJ1-2; TRBD1 matches 8 bases. CDR3 length: 15 amino acids. The V gene end was trimmed by 0 bases and the J gene end by 6 bases; junction bases not matched to a gene: 7. Germline CDR1 SGDLS, CDR2 YYNGEE.

The chain links TRBV28 to TRBJ2-7; D may be TRBD1 (6 bases). Per germline, CDR1 MDHEN and CDR2 SYDVKM. Trimming pared 5 bases from V and 3 bases from J, leaving 14 bases between. The length of the CDR3 is 14 residues. The CDR3 DNA reads as TGTGCCAGCAGTCCCGGGACATTCATCTACGAGCAGTACTTC. As protein: CASSPGTFIYEQYF. The full variable domain, rest sourced from reference TRBV28 and TRBJ2-7, is DVKVTQSSRYLVKRTGEKVFLECVQDMDHENMFWYRQDPGLGLRLIYFSYDVKMKEKGDIPEGYSVSREKKERFSLILESASTNQTSMYLCASSPGTFIYEQYFGPGTRLTVT.

For the CDR3, the DNA is TGCGCCAGCAGCCAAGATCTTCGGGGGGCCTACAATGAGCAGTTCTTC. It yields the protein CASSQDLRGAYNEQFF. The chain is built from TRBV4-3 and TRBJ2-1, with 7 bases that match TRBD2. Germline CDR1 reads LGHNA; CDR2 reads YSLEER. V trimming: 0 bases; J trimming: 2 bases; junction bases outside the gene matches: 4. CDR3 length: 16 residues.

This clone was picked up one time. The chain carries TRBV28 and TRBJ1-1; the D is unclear. Germline CDR1 is MDHEN and CDR2 is SYDVKM. V was clipped by 2 bases and J by 1 base, with 5 bases between them. The CDR3 contains 13 residues. The CDR3 loop is CASSLLWNTEAFF. Written as DNA, the CDR3 is TGTGCCAGCAGTTTACTCTGGAACACTGAAGCTTTCTTT. The whole variable domain, remainder taken from reference TRBV28 and TRBJ1-1, is DVKVTQSSRYLVKRTGEKVFLECVQDMDHENMFWYRQDPGLGLRLIYFSYDVKMKEKGDIPEGYSVSREKKERFSLILESASTNQTSMYLCASSLLWNTEAFFGQGTRLTVV.

The genes are TRBV6-6 and TRBJ2-1; 9 positions agree with TRBD2. In germline, CDR1 is MNHNY, CDR2 SVGAGI (reference sequence). V gave up 4 bases and J gave up 10 bases; unmatched junction bases: 8. CDR3 length: 14 amino acids. The chain's CDR3 is CASSSAGTSSEQFF. CDR3 DNA: TGTGCCAGCAGTTCCGCCGGGACTAGCAGCGAGCAGTTCTTC.

V usage is TRBV19 and J usage is TRBJ2-2; the match to TRBD2 covers 7 bases. V gave up 0 bases and J gave up 4 bases; unmatched junction bases: 5. CDR3 length: 16 amino acids. Germline loops: CDR1 LNHDA, CDR2 SQIVND (reference sequence). The CDR3 DNA follows: TGTGCCAGTAGTATAGATGGGGGGGTTGCCACCGGGGAGCTGTTTTTT. Translation: CASSIDGGVATGELFF.

There are a few counts of this clone. The gene calls are TRBV5-8 and TRBJ2-7; 7 bases align to TRBD1. V shed 0 bases and J 7 bases; nucleotides not matched to a gene: 7. The CDR3 runs 14 residues. Germline CDR1 and CDR2: SGHTS and YDEGEE. The CDR3 bases are TGTGCCAGCAGCTTGGCACAGGGGCTTGGGGAGCAGTACTTC. Its translation is CASSLAQGLGEQYF.

V is TRBV25-1 and J is TRBJ2-5; perhaps TRBD2 as D (5 bases). Germline V CDR1 and CDR2: MGHDK, SYGVNS. The CDR3 totals 15 residues. Trimming removed 4 bases at V and 2 bases at J, with 14 bases between. CDR3 in amino acids: CASSAPRGYQETQYF. The CDR3 region has the DNA TGTGCCAGCAGTGCCCCCCGCGGGTATCAAGAGACCCAGTACTTC.

The chain recombines TRBV9 with TRBJ2-3; 9 nucleotides align to TRBD1. The V segment lost 4 bases and the J segment 12 bases; nucleotides outside the gene matches: 12. The germline V gene encodes CDR1 SGDLS and CDR2 YYNGEE. CDR3 length: 14 residues. The DNA of the CDR3 is TGTGCCAGCAGCACCGGACAGGGGACATCCCCTCAGTATTTT. Translated: CASSTGQGTSPQYF.

This chain connects TRBV28 to TRBJ1-3; no clear D. Trimming removed 3 bases from V and 0 bases from J, with 9 bases in between. This CDR3 region has 15 residues. Germline CDR1 is MDHEN and CDR2 is SYDVKM. CDR3 sequence (DNA): TGTGCCAGCAGTTTCAGAGAGGGCTCTGGAAACACCATATATTTT. Protein sequence: CASSFREGSGNTIYF.

In its sample, this clone was seen a few times. The CDR3 DNA sequence: TGTGCCAGCAGTGAAATAGAATCGACAGTCGAAGCTTTCTTT. This sequence encodes CASSEIESTVEAFF. The chain employs TRBV25-1 and TRBJ1-1; TRBD1 is a possible D gene (5 bases). Trimming shortened V by 2 bases and J by 8 bases, and 15 bases separated the two germline ends. Germline V CDR1 and CDR2: MGHDK, SYGVNS. CDR3 length: 14 amino acids.